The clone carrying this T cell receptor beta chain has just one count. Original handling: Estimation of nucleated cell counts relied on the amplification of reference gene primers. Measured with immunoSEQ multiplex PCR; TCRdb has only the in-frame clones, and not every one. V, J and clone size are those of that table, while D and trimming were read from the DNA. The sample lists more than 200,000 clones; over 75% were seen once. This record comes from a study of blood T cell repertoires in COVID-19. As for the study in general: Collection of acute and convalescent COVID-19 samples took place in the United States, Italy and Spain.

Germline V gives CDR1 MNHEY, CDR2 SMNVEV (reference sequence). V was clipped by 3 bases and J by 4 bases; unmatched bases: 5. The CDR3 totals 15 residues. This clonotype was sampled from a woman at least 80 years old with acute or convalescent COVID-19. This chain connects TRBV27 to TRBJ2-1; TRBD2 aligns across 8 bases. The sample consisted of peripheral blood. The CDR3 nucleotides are TGTGCCAGCAGTTTTCGGACGGGAGGGTACAATGAGCAGTTCTTC. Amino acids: CASSFRTGGYNEQFF.